This T cell receptor (beta chain) was captured in a study of a mutant IDH1 vaccine in newly diagnosed glioma. Study-level background: A roughly 60% male, approximately 40% female split and a mean age of about 43 years characterized treated patients. Previous care, which was radiotherapy, temozolomide, or both, most often involved both. Overall study findings and caveats: Among patients, 93.3% showed immune responses induced by the vaccine.

CDR1 and CDR2 (germline): SGHTA, FQGTGA. Deletions cut 5 bases from V and 0 bases from J, with 3 bases between. The CDR3 covers 12 residues. Regarding this clone: Its cognate antigen is unknown.

Some clones are missing from TCRdb's copy, which holds only in-frame ones; the method was immunoSEQ multiplex PCR. The sample carries tens of thousands of clones, over 75% recorded once. Time point given: week 47, end of study. With topical imiquimod, each dose of the vaccine consisted of 300 ug of mutant IDH1 20-mer peptide. Astrocytomas found in donors were new, WHO grade 3 or 4, IDH1-mutant and ATRX-lost. The sample in question was PBMCs, obtained from a glioma patient whose treatment included an IDH1 peptide vaccine. The sequence was collected from a man aged 35 to 55 with glioma. V is TRBV7-3 and J is TRBJ2-3; D is ambiguous. The CDR3 coding sequence is TGTGCCAGCAGCGACAGCACAGATACGCAGTATTTT. Its translation: CASSDSTDTQYF.